This T cell receptor (beta chain) appears in the sequencing data of a study of blood T cell repertoires in COVID-19. The assay was immunoSEQ multiplex PCR, and TCRdb's table has in-frame clones only and misses some. Seen here are around 100,000 clones, about 88% observed once, and the top ten hold 7% to 9.5%. The CDR3 loop spans 13 amino acids. Germline CDR1 SGHKS, CDR2 YYEKEE (reference sequence). J lost 5 bases, V lost 4 bases, and 3 bases had no gene match. Sequencing was done on a sample of peripheral blood. This TCR derives from a man aged 30-40 years in a cohort sampled during active COVID-19. This chain links TRBV5-5 with TRBJ2-7, with 10 bases matching TRBD1. The CDR3 nucleotides are TGTGCCAGCAGCCTTGACAGGGGGCACGAGCAGTACTTC. Translated, it gives CASSLDRGHEQYF.